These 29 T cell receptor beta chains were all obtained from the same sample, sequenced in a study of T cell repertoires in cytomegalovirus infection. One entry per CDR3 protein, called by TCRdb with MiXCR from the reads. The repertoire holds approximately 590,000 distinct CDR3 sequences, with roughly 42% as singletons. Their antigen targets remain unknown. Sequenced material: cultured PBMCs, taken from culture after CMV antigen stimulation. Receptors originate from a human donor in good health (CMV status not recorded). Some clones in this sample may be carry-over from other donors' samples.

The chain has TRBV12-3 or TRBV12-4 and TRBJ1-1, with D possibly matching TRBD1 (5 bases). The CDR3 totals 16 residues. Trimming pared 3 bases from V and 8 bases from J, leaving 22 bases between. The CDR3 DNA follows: TGTGCCAGCAGTTTTTTGCAGGGACCCGGACATCCCGAAGCTTTCTTT. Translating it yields CASSFLQGPGHPEAFF.

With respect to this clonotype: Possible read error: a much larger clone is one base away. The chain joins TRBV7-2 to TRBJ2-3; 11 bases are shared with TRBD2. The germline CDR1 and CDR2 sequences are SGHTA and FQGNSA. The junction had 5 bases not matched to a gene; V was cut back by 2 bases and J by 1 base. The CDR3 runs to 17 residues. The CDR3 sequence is CASSLRGLAVGTDTQYF. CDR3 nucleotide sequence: TGTGCCAGCAGCTTACGGGGACTAGCGGTAGGCACAGATACGCAGTATTTT.

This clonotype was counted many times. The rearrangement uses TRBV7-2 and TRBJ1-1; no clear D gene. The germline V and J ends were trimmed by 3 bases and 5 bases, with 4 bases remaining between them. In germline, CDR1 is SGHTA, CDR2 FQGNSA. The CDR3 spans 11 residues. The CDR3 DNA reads TGTGCCAGCAGCTTGAGGACTGAAGCTTTCTTT. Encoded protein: CASSLRTEAFF.

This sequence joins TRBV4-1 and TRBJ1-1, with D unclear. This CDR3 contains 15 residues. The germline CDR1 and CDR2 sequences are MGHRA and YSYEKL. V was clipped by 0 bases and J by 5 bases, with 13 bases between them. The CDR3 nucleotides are TGCGCCAGCAGCCAAGATCTTTCACCGTGGACTGAAGCTTTCTTT. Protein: CASSQDLSPWTEAFF.

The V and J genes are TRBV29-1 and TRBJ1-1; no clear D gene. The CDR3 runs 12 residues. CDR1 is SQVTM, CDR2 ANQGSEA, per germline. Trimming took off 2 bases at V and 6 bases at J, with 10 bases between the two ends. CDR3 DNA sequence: TGCAGCGTTGAATCGCACCAAGCTGAAGCTTTCTTT. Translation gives CSVESHQAEAFF.

In nucleotides, the CDR3 is TGCGCCAGCAGCCAAGGGCGGGAGGGAGGCCAGCCCCAGCATTTT. Translation gives CASSQGREGGQPQHF. The chain uses TRBV4-3 and TRBJ1-5; D remains ambiguous. Germline V gene lookup returns CDR1 LGHNA and CDR2 YSLEER. V lost 1 base and J 7 bases, leaving 14 bases between the germline ends. The CDR3 contains 15 residues.

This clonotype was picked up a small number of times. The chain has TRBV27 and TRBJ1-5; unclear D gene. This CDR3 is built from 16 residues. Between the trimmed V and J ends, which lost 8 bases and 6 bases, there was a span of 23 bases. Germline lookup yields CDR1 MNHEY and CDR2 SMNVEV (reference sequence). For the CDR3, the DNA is TGTGCCAGCTACTCACTTATGAGGACGTCGGGTCAGCCCCAGCATTTT. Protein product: CASYSLMRTSGQPQHF.

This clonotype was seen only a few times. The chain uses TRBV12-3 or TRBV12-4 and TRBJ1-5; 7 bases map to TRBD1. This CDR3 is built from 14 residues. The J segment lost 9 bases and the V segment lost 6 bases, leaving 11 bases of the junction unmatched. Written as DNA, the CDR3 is TGTGCCAGCAGCCTCGGACAGGCCTCGGGGCCCCAGCATTTT. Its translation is CASSLGQASGPQHF.

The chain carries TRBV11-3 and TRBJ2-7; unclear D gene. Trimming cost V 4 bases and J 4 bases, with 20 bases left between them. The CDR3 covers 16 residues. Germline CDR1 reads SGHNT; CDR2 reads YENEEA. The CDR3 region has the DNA TGTGCCAGCAGCTCCGTCCGGGCCGGTGTACCTTACGAGCAGTACTTC. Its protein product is CASSSVRAGVPYEQYF.

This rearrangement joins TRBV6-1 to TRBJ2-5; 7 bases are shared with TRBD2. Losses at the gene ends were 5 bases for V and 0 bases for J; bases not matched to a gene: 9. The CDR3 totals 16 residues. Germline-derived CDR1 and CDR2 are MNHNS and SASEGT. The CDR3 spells CASSSLGLDYQETQYF. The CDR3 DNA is TGTGCCAGCAGTTCCCTCGGACTAGACTACCAAGAGACCCAGTACTTC.

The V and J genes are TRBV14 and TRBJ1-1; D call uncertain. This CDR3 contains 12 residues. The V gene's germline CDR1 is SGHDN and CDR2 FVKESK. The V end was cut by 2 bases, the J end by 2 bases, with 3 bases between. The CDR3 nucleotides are TGTGCCAGCAGCCAAACTAACACTGAAGCTTTCTTT. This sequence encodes CASSQTNTEAFF.

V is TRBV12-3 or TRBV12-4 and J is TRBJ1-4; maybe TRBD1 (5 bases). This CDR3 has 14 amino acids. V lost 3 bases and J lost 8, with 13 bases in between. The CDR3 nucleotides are TGTGCCAGCAGTTTCCGGCCAGGGCGGGAAAAACTGTTTTTT. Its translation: CASSFRPGREKLFF.

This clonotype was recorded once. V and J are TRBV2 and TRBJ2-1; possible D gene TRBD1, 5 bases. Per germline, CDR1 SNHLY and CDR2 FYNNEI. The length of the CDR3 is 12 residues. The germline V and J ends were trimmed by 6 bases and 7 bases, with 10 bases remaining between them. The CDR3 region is CASSKTENEQFF. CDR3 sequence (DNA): TGTGCCAGCAGCAAGACAGAGAATGAGCAGTTCTTC.

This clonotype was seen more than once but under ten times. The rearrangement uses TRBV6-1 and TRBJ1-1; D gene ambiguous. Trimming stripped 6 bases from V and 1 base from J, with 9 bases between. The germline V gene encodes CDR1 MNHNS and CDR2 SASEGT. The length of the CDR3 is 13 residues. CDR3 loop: CASSLIQNTEAFF. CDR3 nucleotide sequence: TGTGCCAGCAGCCTTATACAGAACACTGAAGCTTTCTTT.

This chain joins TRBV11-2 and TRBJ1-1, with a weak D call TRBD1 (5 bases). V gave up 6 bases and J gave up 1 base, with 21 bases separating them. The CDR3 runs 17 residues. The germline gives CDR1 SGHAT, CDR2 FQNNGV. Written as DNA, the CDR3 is TGTGCCAGCAGAAGTTCCCCGGGGCGCGGAGGGAACACTGAAGCTTTCTTT. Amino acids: CASRSSPGRGGNTEAFF.

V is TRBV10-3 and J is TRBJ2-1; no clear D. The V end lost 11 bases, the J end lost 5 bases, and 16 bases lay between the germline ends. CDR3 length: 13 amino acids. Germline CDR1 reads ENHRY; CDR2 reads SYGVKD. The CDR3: CAVKHNGDNEQFF. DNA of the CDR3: TGTGCCGTCAAGCACAACGGCGACAATGAGCAGTTCTTC.

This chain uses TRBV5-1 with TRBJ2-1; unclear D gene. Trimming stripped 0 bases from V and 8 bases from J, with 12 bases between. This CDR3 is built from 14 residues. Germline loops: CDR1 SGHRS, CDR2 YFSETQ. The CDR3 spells CASSLVGDRDEQFF. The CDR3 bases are TGCGCCAGCAGCTTGGTTGGAGATCGGGATGAGCAGTTCTTC.

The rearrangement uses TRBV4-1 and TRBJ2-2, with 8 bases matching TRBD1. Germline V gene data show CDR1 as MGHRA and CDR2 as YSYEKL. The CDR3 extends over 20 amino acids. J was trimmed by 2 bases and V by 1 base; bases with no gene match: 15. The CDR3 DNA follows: TGCGCCAGCAGCCAAGTTCGGGGGACAGGCGGTTCACTAAACACCGGGGAGCTGTTTTTT. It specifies CASSQVRGTGGSLNTGELFF.

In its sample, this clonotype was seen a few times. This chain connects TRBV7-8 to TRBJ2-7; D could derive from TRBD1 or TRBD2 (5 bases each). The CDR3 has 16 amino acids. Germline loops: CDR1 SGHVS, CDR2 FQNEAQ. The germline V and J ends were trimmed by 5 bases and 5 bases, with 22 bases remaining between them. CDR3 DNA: TGTGCCAGCAGCCGACGCCCCGAGGGGCCCCCTAACGAGCAGTACTTC. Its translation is CASSRRPEGPPNEQYF.

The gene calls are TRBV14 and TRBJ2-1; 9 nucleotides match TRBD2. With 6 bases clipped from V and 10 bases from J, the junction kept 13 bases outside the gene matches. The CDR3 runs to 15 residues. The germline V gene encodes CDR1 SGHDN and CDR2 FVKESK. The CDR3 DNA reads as TGTGCCAGCAGTGGTAGCGGGAGATTGTCGGAAGAGCAGTTCTTC. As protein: CASSGSGRLSEEQFF. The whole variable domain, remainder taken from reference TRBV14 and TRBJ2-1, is EAGVTQFPSHSVIEKGQTVTLRCDPISGHDNLYWYRRVMGKEIKFLLHFVKESKQDESGMPNNRFLAERTGGTYSTLKVQPAELEDSGVYFCASSGSGRLSEEQFFGPGTRLTVL.

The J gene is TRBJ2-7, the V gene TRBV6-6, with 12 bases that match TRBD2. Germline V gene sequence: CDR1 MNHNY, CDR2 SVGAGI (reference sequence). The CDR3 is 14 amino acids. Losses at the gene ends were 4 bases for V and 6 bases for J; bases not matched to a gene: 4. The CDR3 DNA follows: TGTGCCAGCAGTTCGGGACTAGCGGGTCTCGAGCAGTACTTC. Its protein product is CASSSGLAGLEQYF.

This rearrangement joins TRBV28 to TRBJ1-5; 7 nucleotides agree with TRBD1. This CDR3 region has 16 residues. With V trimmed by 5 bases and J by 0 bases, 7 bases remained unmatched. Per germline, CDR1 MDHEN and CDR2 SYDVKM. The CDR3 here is CASSEAGGPSNQPQHF. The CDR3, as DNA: TGTGCCAGCAGTGAAGCAGGGGGGCCTAGCAATCAGCCCCAGCATTTT.

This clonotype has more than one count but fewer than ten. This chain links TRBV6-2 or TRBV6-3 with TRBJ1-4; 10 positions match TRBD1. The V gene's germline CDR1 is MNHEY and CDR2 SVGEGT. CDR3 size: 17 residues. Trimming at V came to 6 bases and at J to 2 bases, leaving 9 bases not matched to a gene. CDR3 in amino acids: CASRPGPGQGTNEKLFF. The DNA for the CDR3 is TGTGCCAGCAGACCCGGACCGGGACAGGGGACTAATGAAAAACTGTTTTTT.

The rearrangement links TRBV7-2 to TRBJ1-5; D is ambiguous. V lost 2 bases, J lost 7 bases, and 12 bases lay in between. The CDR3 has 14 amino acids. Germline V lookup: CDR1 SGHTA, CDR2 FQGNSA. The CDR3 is CASSLSLGVQPQHF. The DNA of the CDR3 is TGTGCCAGCAGCTTAAGCTTGGGAGTGCAGCCCCAGCATTTT.

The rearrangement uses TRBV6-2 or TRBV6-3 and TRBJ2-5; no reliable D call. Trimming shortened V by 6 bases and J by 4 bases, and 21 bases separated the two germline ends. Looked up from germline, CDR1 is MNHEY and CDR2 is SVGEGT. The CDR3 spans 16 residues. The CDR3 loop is CASSLRGLSNVETQYF. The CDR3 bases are TGTGCCAGCAGCCTTCGTGGGCTTTCGAACGTAGAGACCCAGTACTTC.

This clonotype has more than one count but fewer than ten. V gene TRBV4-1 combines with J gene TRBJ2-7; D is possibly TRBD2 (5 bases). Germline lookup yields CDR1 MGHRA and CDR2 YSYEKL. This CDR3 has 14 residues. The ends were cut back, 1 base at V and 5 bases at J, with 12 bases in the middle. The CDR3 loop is CASSQAYGADEQYF. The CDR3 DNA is TGCGCCAGCAGCCAAGCGTACGGAGCGGACGAGCAGTACTTC.

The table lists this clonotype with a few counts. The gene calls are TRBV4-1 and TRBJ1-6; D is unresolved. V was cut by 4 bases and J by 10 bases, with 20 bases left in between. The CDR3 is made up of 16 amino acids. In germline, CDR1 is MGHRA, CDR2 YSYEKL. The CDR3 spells CASSRLVLLGSSPLHF. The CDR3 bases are TGCGCCAGCAGCCGCCTGGTCCTTCTCGGGAGCTCACCCCTCCACTTT.

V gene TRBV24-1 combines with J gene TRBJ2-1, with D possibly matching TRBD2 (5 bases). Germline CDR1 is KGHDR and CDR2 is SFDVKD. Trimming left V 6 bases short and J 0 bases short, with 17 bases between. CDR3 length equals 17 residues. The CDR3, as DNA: TGTGCCACCAGTAGTTTGGGGTTGAGGGACTCCTACAATGAGCAGTTCTTC. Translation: CATSSLGLRDSYNEQFF.

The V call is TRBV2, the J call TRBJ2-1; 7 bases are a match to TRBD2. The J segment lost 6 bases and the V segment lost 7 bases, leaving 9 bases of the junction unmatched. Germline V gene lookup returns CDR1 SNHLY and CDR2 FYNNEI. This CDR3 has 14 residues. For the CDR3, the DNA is TGTGCCAGCATGCGCCGCGGGGAGGGCAATGAGCAGTTCTTC. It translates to CASMRRGEGNEQFF. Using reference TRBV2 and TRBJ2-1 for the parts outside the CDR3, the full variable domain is EPEVTQTPSHQVTQMGQEVILRCVPISNHLYFYWYRQILGQKVEFLVSFYNNEISEKSEIFDDQFSVERPDGSNFTLKIRSTKLEDSAMYFCASMRRGEGNEQFFGPGTRLTVL.